What follows are 20 T cell receptor beta chains derived from one specimen sequenced in a study of PD-1 blockade in mismatch repair-deficient tumors. Repertoires were generated with immunoSEQ multiplex PCR, while TCRdb's copy carries only in-frame clones and drops some. In the table there are tens of thousands of clones, around four fifths of which are singletons. The sequenced sample was peripheral blood, obtained 2 weeks after starting pembrolizumab. All receptors come from an adult with mismatch repair-deficient cancer.

This rearrangement joins TRBV12-5 to TRBJ2-7; either TRBD1 or TRBD2 may supply D (6 bases each). V lost 1 base and J 3 bases, leaving 19 bases between the germline ends. CDR3 size: 17 residues. Germline V gene lookup returns CDR1 LGHNT and CDR2 FRNRAP. The CDR3 region is CASGLAPWRDNFYEQYF. In DNA form, the CDR3 reads TGTGCTAGTGGTTTGGCACCCTGGCGGGACAACTTCTACGAGCAGTACTTC.

This chain links TRBV27 with TRBJ1-2; D call uncertain. Germline CDR1 and CDR2: MNHEY and SMNVEV (reference sequence). Trimming removed 9 bases at V and 4 bases at J, with 27 bases between. This CDR3 region has 17 residues. CDR3 coding DNA: TGTGCCAGATTTTGCGTCCCCAAGGACTGTGAATGCTATGGCTACACCTTC. Translated: CARFCVPKDCECYGYTF.

The chain couples TRBV9 to TRBJ1-2; tentative D call: TRBD1 (5 bases). Looked up from germline, CDR1 is SGDLS and CDR2 is YYNGEE. Between the trimmed V and J ends, which lost 0 bases and 4 bases, there was a span of 16 bases. The CDR3 covers 16 residues. CDR3 amino acids: CASSVEGGVVPYGYTF. The CDR3 bases are TGTGCCAGCAGCGTAGAGGGAGGGGTCGTCCCCTATGGCTACACCTTC.

The CDR3 spells CASSLPTNTDTQYF. The DNA for the CDR3 is TGTGCCAGCAGCCTTCCTACAAACACAGATACGCAGTATTTT. This chain joins TRBV5-4 and TRBJ2-3; D is ambiguous. The V end was cut by 4 bases, the J end by 2 bases, with 11 bases between. Germline V gene sequence: CDR1 SGHNT, CDR2 YYREEE (reference sequence). This CDR3 has 14 amino acids.

This clone occurred a few times. The chain employs TRBV30 and TRBJ1-5, with D unclear. There are 14 residues in the CDR3. The V gene lost 4 bases and the J gene lost 1 base, with 11 bases spanning the gap. Germline V lookup: CDR1 GTSNPN, CDR2 SVGIG (reference sequence). The CDR3 protein is CAWNKDQSNQPQHF. In DNA, the CDR3 is TGTGCCTGGAACAAGGACCAGAGCAATCAGCCCCAGCATTTT. Full variable domain (remainder filled in from reference TRBV30 and TRBJ1-5): SQTIHQWPATLVQPVGSPLSLECTVEGTSNPNLYWYRQAAGRGLQLLFYSVGIGQISSEVPQNLSASRPQDRQFILSSKKLLLSDSGFYLCAWNKDQSNQPQHFGDGTRLSIL.

V gene TRBV9 combines with J gene TRBJ2-5; TRBD1 matches 12 bases. J was trimmed by 5 bases and V by 4 bases; bases with no gene match: 6. The CDR3 covers 15 residues. Germline CDR1 reads SGDLS; CDR2 reads YYNGEE. The CDR3 sequence is CASSPGQGAWETQYF. The DNA of the CDR3 is TGTGCCAGCAGCCCGGGACAGGGGGCTTGGGAGACCCAGTACTTC. Supplemented by reference TRBV9 and TRBJ2-5, the full variable domain reads DSGVTQTPKHLITATGQRVTLRCSPRSGDLSVYWYQQSLDQGLQFLIQYYNGEERAKGNILERFSAQQFPDLHSELNLSSLELGDSALYFCASSPGQGAWETQYFGPGTRLLVL.

The genes are TRBV5-6 and TRBJ1-3; weak D call: TRBD1 (6 bases). Germline V gene lookup returns CDR1 SGHDT and CDR2 YYEEEE. The V and J ends lost 0 bases and 0 bases respectively, with 10 bases between them. This CDR3 is 16 amino acids long. The CDR3 DNA sequence: TGTGCCAGCAGCTTGGAAACAGGGCACTCTGGAAACACCATATATTTT. Encoded protein: CASSLETGHSGNTIYF.

The chain joins TRBV6-6 to TRBJ2-7, with D unclear. The germline V and J ends were trimmed by 5 bases and 0 bases, with 5 bases remaining between them. The CDR3 is 12 amino acids. Germline assignment: CDR1 MNHNY and CDR2 SVGAGI (reference sequence). The CDR3 region has the DNA TGTGCCAGCAGTCCGGTCTCCTACGAGCAGTACTTC. Its translation: CASSPVSYEQYF.

The V call is TRBV5-4, the J call TRBJ1-5; the D is unclear. The V end lost 5 bases, the J end lost 3 bases, and 24 bases lay between the germline ends. This CDR3 comprises 18 residues. Germline V gene data show CDR1 as SGHNT and CDR2 as YYREEE (reference sequence). CDR3: CASRSPECDTNFNQPQHF. DNA for the CDR3: TGTGCCAGCAGGTCCCCGGAATGTGACACAAACTTCAATCAGCCCCAGCATTTT.

This rearrangement joins TRBV2 to TRBJ2-1; 15 bases fit TRBD2. From germline, CDR1 is SNHLY and CDR2 FYNNEI. This CDR3 comprises 18 residues. The trim removed 5 bases at V and 0 bases at J, leaving 5 bases unmatched. The CDR3 sequence is CASSPGLAGGSSYNEQFF. The DNA for the CDR3 is TGTGCCAGCAGTCCCGGACTAGCGGGAGGGAGCTCCTACAATGAGCAGTTCTTC.

This clone was detected only a few times. The J gene is TRBJ1-1, the V gene TRBV5-1; TRBD1 is a possible D gene (5 bases). Trimming cost V 2 bases and J 5 bases, with 7 bases left between them. The CDR3 spans 12 residues. Germline CDR1 and CDR2: SGHRS and YFSETQ. The chain's CDR3 is CASSFEGTEAFF. In DNA, the CDR3 is TGCGCCAGCAGCTTCGAGGGGACTGAAGCTTTCTTT.

This clone was recorded once. The rearrangement joins TRBV7-3 to TRBJ2-3; D is uncertain. Per germline, CDR1 SGHTA and CDR2 FQGTGA. Trimming took off 2 bases at V and 1 base at J, with 4 bases between the two ends. The CDR3 runs to 13 residues. The CDR3 DNA follows: TGTGCCAGCAGCTTACCGGGCACAGATACGCAGTATTTT. Protein product: CASSLPGTDTQYF.

This clone has a handful of counts. The chain uses TRBV7-8 and TRBJ1-2, with D possibly TRBD1 on 6 matching bases. There are 15 residues in the CDR3. Trimming took 5 bases from V and 0 from J, leaving 13 bases between them. CDR1 and CDR2 from the germline V gene are SGHVS and FQNEAQ. CDR3 coding DNA: TGTGCCAGCAGCCCCGACAGGACTGCTAACTATGGCTACACCTTC. It encodes CASSPDRTANYGYTF.

CDR3 bases: TGTGCCAGCAGGGAGCCCGGGGAGTACACGCAGTATTTT. It is translated as CASREPGEYTQYF. This sequence joins TRBV6-1 and TRBJ2-3; a possible D gene is TRBD2 (5 bases). The CDR3 extends over 13 amino acids. V dropped 6 bases and J dropped 9 bases, with 16 bases sitting between them. The germline V gene encodes CDR1 MNHNS and CDR2 SASEGT.

At least ten counts were recorded for this clone. The CDR3 protein is CASSSNLGQGYGYTF. CDR3 sequence (DNA): TGTGCCAGCAGTTCTAACCTGGGACAGGGTTATGGCTACACCTTC. V gene TRBV6-5 combines with J gene TRBJ1-2; 9 bases fit TRBD1. The CDR3 sequence is 15 residues long. J gave up 5 bases and V 4 bases, and 8 bases lay outside the gene matches. Germline CDR1 MNHEY, CDR2 SVGAGI.

This clone occurred a few times. This chain links TRBV5-4 with TRBJ2-7; 11 nucleotides agree with TRBD2. V trimming: 3 bases; J trimming: 2 bases; junction bases outside the gene matches: 4. The CDR3 spans 15 residues. Germline loops: CDR1 SGHNT, CDR2 YYREEE (reference sequence). The CDR3 protein is CASSSLAGGPYEQYF. For the CDR3, the DNA is TGTGCCAGCAGCTCGTTAGCGGGAGGGCCCTACGAGCAGTACTTC.

The chain combines TRBV7-9 with TRBJ2-1, with TRBD2 identical over 11 bases. Germline V gene sequence: CDR1 SEHNR, CDR2 FQNEAQ (reference sequence). CDR3 length equals 15 residues. Losses at the gene ends were 5 bases for V and 3 bases for J; bases not matched to a gene: 3. The CDR3 nucleotides read TGTGCCAGCAGCAGGGGACTAGCGGACTACAATGAGCAGTTCTTC. Residues: CASSRGLADYNEQFF.

The CDR3: CASSSQGGDEKLFF. DNA of the CDR3: TGTGCCAGCAGCTCACAGGGTGGGGATGAAAAACTGTTTTTT. This chain uses TRBV5-4 with TRBJ1-4; perhaps TRBD1 as D (6 bases). Per the germline V gene, CDR1 is SGHNT and CDR2 is YYREEE (reference sequence). The CDR3 totals 14 residues. V was clipped by 3 bases and J by 6 bases, with 12 bases between them.

This clone has a handful of counts. The rearrangement links TRBV5-8 to TRBJ1-5, with 9 positions matching TRBD1. The V segment lost 4 bases and the J segment 3 bases; nucleotides outside the gene matches: 2. Germline CDR1 reads SGHTS; CDR2 reads YDEGEE. There are 14 residues in the CDR3. The CDR3 sequence is CASSGTGFNQPQHF. Here the CDR3 DNA reads TGTGCCAGCAGCGGGACAGGGTTCAATCAGCCCCAGCATTTT.

This sequence joins TRBV5-1 and TRBJ2-2; 9 bases are shared with TRBD1. Germline CDR1 and CDR2: SGHRS and YFSETQ. The CDR3 contains 16 residues. Trimming at V came to 3 bases and at J to 4 bases, leaving 7 bases not matched to a gene. Here the CDR3 DNA reads TGCGCCAGCAGCTCGGGGGACAGGGAAGGCACCGGGGAGCTGTTTTTT. Translated, it gives CASSSGDREGTGELFF.